This T cell receptor beta chain was recorded in a study of cytomegalovirus exposure and HLA in healthy donors. Study results and limitations: Sequencing likely produced, as an artifact, a cluster of highly shared sequence variants. Available immune exposure information was restricted to CMV serostatus only. The classifier, whose performance was assessed in both the original and validation cohorts, reportedly diagnosed cytomegalovirus status with high specificity and sensitivity.

This clone showed up just a few times. The antigen is undetermined. PCR amplification relied on 60 Vbeta primers (plus 13 Jbeta primers). TCRdb keeps only in-frame clones here, not all; method: immunoSEQ multiplex PCR. The sample lists around 180,000 clones, roughly nine tenths seen once, with 0.2% to 0.3% in the top ten. V was clipped by 6 bases and J by 4 bases, with 18 bases between them. The CDR3 runs to 15 residues. The chain combines TRBV23-1 with TRBJ1-2; the D is unclear. TRBV23-1 is annotated as an ORF whose role is uncertain. This TCR came from a girl in the first two years of life in good health and CMV-seronegative. The sample comprised PBMCs. CDR3 DNA: TGCGCCAGCAGCCAGTCCGTGGCAGTCCTCTATGGCTACACCTTC. As protein: CASSQSVAVLYGYTF.